The clone carrying this T cell receptor beta chain has at least ten counts. Its cognate antigen is unknown. Clinical symptoms, serum thyroxine, TRAb, thyroid ultrasound and orbital computed tomography formed the basis of diagnosis. The authors used Ficoll-Paque density gradient centrifugation to separate PBMCs. The input was approximately 9.3 ml of fresh peripheral blood. The data stem from a study of Graves' ophthalmopathy and Graves' hyperthyroidism. Study results and limitations: Blood shared most expanded thyroid clonotypes above 0.001 frequency.

The study amplified TCR beta CDR3 regions using RNA transcripts. In the first round, RT-PCR was carried out with HTBI primers, and a multiplex PCR formed the second round. In TCRdb, the multiplex PCR reads were re-called with MiXCR into one record per CDR3 protein. The sample gives about 210,000 distinct CDR3 sequences, about 32% of which show up once; approximately 8.6% is in the top ten. Germline CDR1 is LNHDA and CDR2 is SQIVND (reference sequence). V lost 6 bases and J lost 1, with 9 bases in between. There are 13 residues in the CDR3. The receptor's source is a man in his fifties with Graves' ophthalmopathy. This rearrangement joins TRBV19 to TRBJ2-5, with no clear D. Material for sequencing was peripheral blood. The CDR3 sequence: CASRRPGQETQYF. Here the CDR3 DNA reads TGTGCCAGTAGACGTCCGGGCCAAGAGACCCAGTACTTC.